These 23 T cell receptor beta chains came from one sample sequenced in a study of CD8 T cells in Susac syndrome. Roughly 0.45 to 1 ug RNA was reverse transcribed with random hexamers. TCRdb processed the immunoSEQ multiplex PCR reads anew with MiXCR; each CDR3 protein has one entry. The sample yields about 440,000 distinct CDR3 sequences, more than 80% seen once. Material for sequencing was CD8+ T cells from PBMCs. The source of these receptors is a human donor with multiple sclerosis.

The table lists this clonotype with a count of one. CDR3: CASSQDGRSSYNEQFF. The CDR3 DNA sequence: TGCGCCAGCAGCCAAGATGGCCGCAGCTCCTACAATGAGCAGTTCTTC. The chain is built from TRBV4-1 and TRBJ2-1; D ambiguous. The CDR3 is 16 amino acids. Germline loops: CDR1 MGHRA, CDR2 YSYEKL. V shed 0 bases and J shed 0 bases, with 9 bases lying between them.

The chain has TRBV5-5 and TRBJ2-1, with 8 positions matching TRBD1. Germline CDR1 SGHKS, CDR2 YYEKEE (reference sequence). V lost 0 bases and J lost 7; bases outside the gene matches: 9. The CDR3 runs to 16 residues. The CDR3 region has the DNA TGTGCCAGCAGCTTGGATATCGGGACAGGTCTTAATGAGCAGTTCTTC. This sequence encodes CASSLDIGTGLNEQFF.

The rearrangement joins TRBV7-9 to TRBJ2-1; no firm D call. Trimming took off 6 bases at V and 8 bases at J, with 11 bases between the two ends. Germline CDR1 is SEHNR and CDR2 is FQNEAQ (reference sequence). The CDR3 covers 12 residues. The CDR3, as DNA: TGTGCCAGCAGTCCTAGTTGGGATGAGCAGTTCTTC. It encodes CASSPSWDEQFF.

There are a few counts of this clonotype. The V call is TRBV27, the J call TRBJ2-1; 10 bases agree with TRBD2. Germline CDR1 and CDR2: MNHEY and SMNVEV (reference sequence). The CDR3 covers 16 residues. After removal of 5 bases from V and 1 base from J, the junction contained 5 bases not matched to a gene. The CDR3 loop is CASSLWTSGSYNEQFF. Here the CDR3 DNA reads TGTGCCAGCAGTCTCTGGACTAGCGGATCCTACAATGAGCAGTTCTTC.

The genes are TRBV7-9 and TRBJ2-2; 7 bases fit TRBD1. The CDR3 length is 17 residues. The germline V gene has CDR1 SEHNR and CDR2 FQNEAQ (reference sequence). The J segment lost 0 bases and the V segment lost 5 bases, leaving 9 bases of the junction unmatched. CDR3 in DNA: TGTGCCAGCAGCCCCCCTCAGGGACAGTCGAACACCGGGGAGCTGTTTTTT. It is translated as CASSPPQGQSNTGELFF.

The CDR3 is CASGLGGYNEQFF. The DNA of the CDR3 is TGTGCCAGCGGATTGGGCGGGTACAATGAGCAGTTCTTC. The chain recombines TRBV7-9 with TRBJ2-1; D may be TRBD2 (5 bases). This CDR3 has 13 residues. The germline V and J ends were trimmed by 8 bases and 4 bases, with 12 bases remaining between them. Germline assignment: CDR1 SEHNR and CDR2 FQNEAQ (reference sequence).

This chain connects TRBV14 to TRBJ1-2; D is unresolved. The CDR3 totals 13 residues. The V end was cut by 0 bases, the J end by 8 bases, with 10 bases between. Germline V lookup: CDR1 SGHDN, CDR2 FVKESK. This CDR3 reads CASSQDQAWGYTF. The CDR3, as DNA: TGTGCCAGCAGCCAAGATCAAGCGTGGGGCTACACCTTC.

The chain has TRBV27 and TRBJ2-3, with a possible D match to TRBD1 (5 bases). There are 15 residues in the CDR3. The ends were cut back, 1 base at V and 6 bases at J, with 14 bases in the middle. Looked up from germline, CDR1 is MNHEY and CDR2 is SMNVEV (reference sequence). CDR3: CASSLLGRSGDTQYF. The CDR3 bases are TGTGCCAGCAGTTTATTGGGGCGGTCCGGGGATACGCAGTATTTT.

The chain joins TRBV30 to TRBJ2-1, with TRBD1 matching over 9 bases. The germline gives CDR1 GTSNPN, CDR2 SVGIG (reference sequence). The CDR3 is made up of 14 amino acids. Germline trimming cut 4 bases from V and 3 bases from J; bases unmatched to any gene: 4. The CDR3 bases are TGTGCCTGGAACCCGGGACAGGGCTACAATGAGCAGTTCTTC. As protein: CAWNPGQGYNEQFF. Full variable domain (rest looked up from reference TRBV30 and TRBJ2-1): SQTIHQWPATLVQPVGSPLSLECTVEGTSNPNLYWYRQAAGRGLQLLFYSVGIGQISSEVPQNLSASRPQDRQFILSSKKLLLSDSGFYLCAWNPGQGYNEQFFGPGTRLTVL.

V usage is TRBV6-1 and J usage is TRBJ2-1, with 8 bases that match TRBD1. V lost 6 bases to trimming and J lost 6 bases; unmatched junction nucleotides: 1. CDR1 is MNHNS and CDR2 is SASEGT in the germline V gene. The CDR3 runs 12 residues. CDR3: CASSTGGNEQFF. CDR3 in DNA: TGTGCCAGCAGCACAGGGGGCAATGAGCAGTTCTTC.

The CDR3 reads CATSPRGAGTGELFF. CDR3 nucleotides: TGTGCCACCAGTCCTCGGGGGGCAGGTACCGGGGAGCTGTTTTTT. The J gene is TRBJ2-2, the V gene TRBV24-1, with D possibly matching TRBD2 (7 bases). V lost 6 bases and J lost 5, with 15 bases in between. Germline loops: CDR1 KGHDR, CDR2 SFDVKD. The CDR3 loop spans 15 amino acids.

The chain is built from TRBV5-5 and TRBJ1-4; D gene ambiguous. In germline, CDR1 is SGHKS, CDR2 YYEKEE (reference sequence). The V gene lost 1 base and the J gene lost 2 bases, with 0 bases spanning the gap. The CDR3 has 12 residues. CDR3 region: CASSLTNEKLFF. In DNA form, the CDR3 reads TGTGCCAGCAGCTTGACTAATGAAAAACTGTTTTTT.

This clonotype has a single count. The rearrangement joins TRBV7-9 to TRBJ1-1; D gene uncertain. CDR3 length: 15 residues. Germline V gene lookup returns CDR1 SEHNR and CDR2 FQNEAQ (reference sequence). With 6 bases removed from V and 3 bases from J, the gap between germline ends came to 17 bases. The CDR3 reads CASRSGETGDTEAFF. For the CDR3, the DNA is TGTGCCAGCAGAAGCGGAGAGACGGGTGACACTGAAGCTTTCTTT.

The V call is TRBV10-3, the J call TRBJ2-1; 7 positions agree with TRBD2. CDR1 is ENHRY, CDR2 SYGVKD, per germline. V shed 4 bases, J shed 6 bases, and the junction held 6 bases outside the gene matches. The CDR3 runs to 14 residues. CDR3 loop: CAISGMRESNEQFF. The CDR3 DNA sequence: TGTGCCATCAGTGGCATGCGGGAGAGCAATGAGCAGTTCTTC.

This chain joins TRBV13 and TRBJ2-7, with D possibly being TRBD1 (6 bases). The ends were cut back, 1 base at V and 2 bases at J, with 9 bases in the middle. The germline V gene encodes CDR1 PRHDT and CDR2 FYEKMQ (reference sequence). This CDR3 spans 14 amino acids. The CDR3 spells CASSLDRAPYEQYF. Here the CDR3 DNA reads TGTGCCAGCAGCTTAGACAGGGCGCCCTACGAGCAGTACTTC.

The chain is built from TRBV5-1 and TRBJ2-1, with TRBD2 matching over 7 bases. This CDR3 spans 17 amino acids. The junction had 10 bases not matched to a gene; V was cut back by 4 bases and J by 0 bases. Per the germline V gene, CDR1 is SGHRS and CDR2 is YFSETQ. The CDR3 sequence is CASSATGTISSYNEQFF. CDR3 DNA: TGCGCCAGCAGCGCGACCGGGACTATTAGCTCCTACAATGAGCAGTTCTTC. The full variable domain, its missing parts supplied by reference TRBV5-1 and TRBJ2-1, is KAGVTQTPRYLIKTRGQQVTLSCSPISGHRSVSWYQQTPGQGLQFLFEYFSETQRNKGNFPGRFSGRQFSNSRSEMNVSTLELGDSALYLCASSATGTISSYNEQFFGPGTRLTVL.

Concerning this clonotype itself: One end of the junction fails to match germline, which may point to a read error. The genes are TRBV4-1 and TRBJ1-1; 8 nucleotides agree with TRBD1. This CDR3 has 16 amino acids. CDR1 is MGHRA and CDR2 is YSYEKL in the germline V gene. CDR3 region: CANSQEPGTGVLEAFF. As DNA, the CDR3 is TGCGCCAACAGCCAAGAGCCCGGGACAGGAGTATTAGAAGCTTTCTTT.

This chain joins TRBV5-6 and TRBJ1-2; TRBD1 matches at 11 bases. The CDR3 has 16 residues. Germline V gene sequence: CDR1 SGHDT, CDR2 YYEEEE. Trimming removed 4 bases from V and 4 bases from J; junction bases left unmatched: 9. CDR3 residues: CASSPAGTGGFYGYTF. The CDR3 DNA sequence: TGTGCCAGCAGCCCGGCGGGGACAGGGGGGTTCTATGGCTACACCTTC.

The chain combines TRBV20-1 with TRBJ2-7; the match to TRBD2 covers 7 bases. CDR3 length equals 13 residues. Germline V CDR1 and CDR2: DFQATT, SNEGSKA (reference sequence). V gave up 3 bases and J gave up 2 bases; unmatched junction bases: 4. The CDR3 nucleotides are TGCAGTGCTAGGAGCGGGGCGACCTACGAGCAGTACTTC. Amino acids: CSARSGATYEQYF.

The chain links TRBV25-1 to TRBJ1-1; D unresolved. This CDR3 has 14 amino acids. V was trimmed by 3 bases and J by 3 bases, leaving 11 bases between them. Germline V gene sequence: CDR1 MGHDK, CDR2 SYGVNS. CDR3 region: CASSDWDQDTEAFF. As DNA, the CDR3 is TGTGCCAGCAGTGATTGGGATCAGGACACTGAAGCTTTCTTT.

The genes are TRBV4-1 and TRBJ2-1; the D is unclear. V lost 3 bases and J 10 bases, leaving 10 bases between the germline ends. The CDR3 is made up of 12 amino acids. Germline CDR1 reads MGHRA; CDR2 reads YSYEKL. CDR3 nucleotides: TGCGCCAGCAGCCACCCCGGGTCCGAGCAGTTCTTC. Its translation: CASSHPGSEQFF.

The chain recombines TRBV6-5 with TRBJ2-1; 9 bases fit TRBD1. The CDR3 runs to 16 residues. J gave up 2 bases and V 2 bases, and 4 bases lay outside the gene matches. Germline V CDR1 and CDR2: MNHEY, SVGAGI. CDR3 nucleotide sequence: TGTGCCAGCAGTTACGCGGGACAGGGACCCTACAATGAGCAGTTCTTC. It encodes CASSYAGQGPYNEQFF.

V usage is TRBV24-1 and J usage is TRBJ1-5; 8 positions match TRBD1. Germline trimming cut 4 bases from V and 3 bases from J; bases unmatched to any gene: 4. The germline CDR1 and CDR2 sequences are KGHDR and SFDVKD. This CDR3 spans 15 amino acids. The CDR3 bases are TGTGCCACCAGTGAGTGGACAGGGAACAATCAGCCCCAGCATTTT. Protein: CATSEWTGNNQPQHF.